This T cell receptor beta chain was observed in a study of Ad26.COV2.S vaccination and SARS-CoV-2 variants. Whole-study context: A COV1001 Ad26.COV2.S trial-arm participant provided the sample. Whole-study findings and limits: Greater spike-specific TCR breadth was seen in vaccine recipients than in placebo recipients. Across vaccine and placebo recipients, the breadth of non-spike TCRs was similar.

Stated treatment: around 19 received Ad26.COV2.S at low or high dose, single or two shots; five or six received placebo; per-sample allocation not given. The samples were gathered on day 63 after the first injection of vaccine or placebo. Germline trimming cut 3 bases from V and 2 bases from J; bases unmatched to any gene: 6. The CDR3 has 15 amino acids. Germline V gene sequence: CDR1 SGDLS, CDR2 YYNGEE. The assay was immunoSEQ multiplex PCR, and TCRdb's table has in-frame clones only and misses some. Of 250,000 or so clones listed, 70% to 90% are singletons. For this clone: Its antigen is undetermined.

The material sequenced was peripheral blood, taken in a trial of Ad26.COV2.S vaccine versus placebo. This clonotype was sampled from a person aged 18-65 years who received the Ad26.COV2.S COVID-19 vaccine or a placebo. V gene TRBV9 combines with J gene TRBJ2-5; 8 positions agree with TRBD1. CDR3 nucleotide sequence: TGTGCCAGCAGCGCCAGGACAGGGAAACAAGAGACCCAGTACTTC. Translation: CASSARTGKQETQYF.